These 8 T cell receptor beta chains originate from one sample sequenced in a study of T cell responses to AZD1222 COVID-19 vaccine. The assay was immunoSEQ multiplex PCR, and TCRdb's table has in-frame clones only and misses some. The table records around 150,000 clones, about four fifths of them present only once. The source was peripheral blood, collected on day 0 of AZD1222 vaccination. These receptors originate from an adult in good health.

Turning to this clone: Other DNA sequences from this sample encode an identical CDR3 as well. The chain recombines TRBV19 with TRBJ2-3; D possibly corresponds to TRBD2 (6 bases). From germline, CDR1 is LNHDA and CDR2 SQIVND (reference sequence). V was cut by 3 bases and J by 2 bases, with 12 bases left in between. The CDR3 loop spans 15 amino acids. As DNA, the CDR3 is TGTGCCAGTAGTATTTCGCGGGGCCCCACAGATACGCAGTATTTT. Encoded protein: CASSISRGPTDTQYF.

In regard to this clone: Being one base from a much bigger clone, this may be a read error. The rearrangement joins TRBV7-9 to TRBJ2-7; 8 positions match TRBD1. Germline trimming cut 5 bases from V and 2 bases from J; bases unmatched to any gene: 5. Per the germline V gene, CDR1 is SEHNR and CDR2 is FQNEAQ (reference sequence). This CDR3 is built from 14 residues. In nucleotides, the CDR3 is TGTGCCAGCAGCCCCGGGACAGGTACCTACGAGCAGTACTTC. Translating gives CASSPGTGTYEQYF.

The chain has TRBV3-1 (or the pseudogene TRBV3-2) and TRBJ2-1, with TRBD2 matching over 10 bases. CDR3 length: 16 amino acids. Per germline, CDR1 LGHDT and CDR2 YNNKEL (reference sequence). Unmatched junction bases numbered 4, after V lost 3 bases and J lost 2 bases. The CDR3 sequence: CASSQRSGGAYNEQFF. DNA of the CDR3: TGTGCCAGCAGCCAGCGAAGCGGGGGGGCCTACAATGAGCAGTTCTTC.

Regarding this clone: The sample has other DNA sequences that encode this CDR3 too. J is TRBJ1-2 and V is TRBV12-3 or TRBV12-4; TRBD1 agrees at 9 bases. The CDR3 has 13 amino acids. V lost 1 base to trimming and J lost 6 bases; unmatched junction nucleotides: 0. Written as DNA, the CDR3 is TGTGCCAGCAGTTTAGGGACAGGGGATGGCTACACCTTC. Protein product: CASSLGTGDGYTF.

The chain carries TRBV30 and TRBJ1-4; D unresolved. CDR3 size: 13 residues. Per the germline V gene, CDR1 is GTSNPN and CDR2 is SVGIG (reference sequence). The ends were cut back, 3 bases at V and 1 base at J, with 6 bases in the middle. The CDR3 DNA sequence: TGTGCCTGGAGCCAGATAACTAATGAAAAACTGTTTTTT. Translating gives CAWSQITNEKLFF. Looking up the rest from reference TRBV30 and TRBJ1-4 gives the full variable domain: SQTIHQWPATLVQPVGSPLSLECTVEGTSNPNLYWYRQAAGRGLQLLFYSVGIGQISSEVPQNLSASRPQDRQFILSSKKLLLSDSGFYLCAWSQITNEKLFFGSGTQLSVL.

The V and J genes are TRBV9 and TRBJ1-4, with 9 bases aligning to TRBD1. The V gene's germline CDR1 is SGDLS and CDR2 YYNGEE. The CDR3 loop spans 15 amino acids. V shed 1 base, J shed 6 bases, and the junction held 4 bases outside the gene matches. The DNA of the CDR3 is TGTGCCAGCAGCGTAAGGGGACAGGGTGATGAAAAACTGTTTTTT. This sequence encodes CASSVRGQGDEKLFF. The whole variable domain, filled in from reference TRBV9 and TRBJ1-4, reads DSGVTQTPKHLITATGQRVTLRCSPRSGDLSVYWYQQSLDQGLQFLIQYYNGEERAKGNILERFSAQQFPDLHSELNLSSLELGDSALYFCASSVRGQGDEKLFFGSGTQLSVL.

J is TRBJ1-6 and V is TRBV2, with D unresolved. The CDR3 contains 16 residues. Germline CDR1 is SNHLY and CDR2 is FYNNEI. Trimming took off 0 bases at V and 10 bases at J, with 16 bases between the two ends. CDR3: CASSEAARVTRSPLHF. CDR3 nucleotide sequence: TGTGCCAGCAGTGAAGCTGCGAGGGTTACGCGATCACCCCTCCACTTT.

This chain joins TRBV11-2 and TRBJ2-5; 7 nucleotides match TRBD2. Losses at the gene ends were 2 bases for V and 7 bases for J; bases not matched to a gene: 4. CDR3 length: 13 residues. Per the germline V gene, CDR1 is SGHAT and CDR2 is FQNNGV. CDR3 DNA sequence: TGTGCCAGCAGCTTATTGGGAGGGGTGACCCAGTACTTC. Translation: CASSLLGGVTQYF.